This entry lists 20 T cell receptor beta chains sequenced from one sample in a study of T-cell memory formation after mild COVID-19. MiXCR, applied by TCRdb to the 5' RACE reads, yields one record per CDR3 protein. The data contain fewer than 250,000 distinct CDR3 sequences, roughly 30% of them singletons. Sequencing used PBMCs or a T cell subset sorted from them (not recorded which). The source of these receptors is an adult woman who had mild COVID-19 (a few samples of this study predate the infection). Cell type and time point are not known.

The chain uses TRBV4-1 and TRBJ1-6; tentatively, D is TRBD1 (5 bases). CDR1 MGHRA and CDR2 YSYEKL come from the germline V gene. The CDR3 loop spans 15 amino acids. V shed 0 bases and J shed 7 bases, with 10 bases lying between them. CDR3 sequence: CASSQEIRGNSPLHF. CDR3 sequence (DNA): TGCGCCAGCAGCCAAGAGATCCGGGGGAATTCACCCCTCCACTTT.

This clonotype was seen a handful of times. V gene TRBV19 combines with J gene TRBJ1-2, with D perhaps matching TRBD1 (5 bases). There are 12 residues in the CDR3. Germline lookup yields CDR1 LNHDA and CDR2 SQIVND (reference sequence). V shed 4 bases and J shed 10 bases, with 13 bases lying between them. The CDR3 spells CASSKGAPDYTF. The CDR3 region has the DNA TGTGCCAGTAGTAAAGGGGCCCCTGACTACACCTTC.

This clonotype was seen a handful of times. The rearrangement links TRBV4-3 to TRBJ2-1; D call uncertain. Trimming took off 1 base at V and 4 bases at J, with 8 bases between the two ends. This CDR3 is 14 amino acids long. Germline V CDR1 and CDR2: LGHNA, YSLEER. CDR3 nucleotides: TGCGCCAGCAGCCAAGGGGAAGGGTACAATGAGCAGTTCTTC. It is translated as CASSQGEGYNEQFF.

This chain uses TRBV14 with TRBJ2-1, with unresolved D. With 5 bases removed from V and 3 bases from J, the gap between germline ends came to 14 bases. CDR1 is SGHDN and CDR2 is FVKESK in the germline V gene. The CDR3 totals 15 residues. CDR3 sequence: CASSMRPSGYNEQFF. CDR3 DNA: TGTGCCAGCAGCATGAGGCCCTCCGGCTACAATGAGCAGTTCTTC. The variable domain in full, with the rest retrieved from reference TRBV14 and TRBJ2-1, is EAGVTQFPSHSVIEKGQTVTLRCDPISGHDNLYWYRRVMGKEIKFLLHFVKESKQDESGMPNNRFLAERTGGTYSTLKVQPAELEDSGVYFCASSMRPSGYNEQFFGPGTRLTVL.

This clonotype was found a few times. This chain links TRBV6-5 with TRBJ2-3; possibly TRBD2 for D (6 bases). The CDR3 sequence is 14 residues long. CDR1 and CDR2 (germline): MNHEY, SVGAGI. V dropped 0 bases and J dropped 6 bases, with 10 bases sitting between them. CDR3 loop: CASSYSEGKDTQYF. The CDR3 region has the DNA TGTGCCAGCAGTTACTCGGAGGGGAAGGATACGCAGTATTTT.

This rearrangement joins TRBV12-3 or TRBV12-4 to TRBJ2-7, with D tentatively TRBD1 or TRBD2 (5 bases each). The CDR3 has 14 amino acids. V lost 2 bases, J lost 2 bases, and 10 bases lay in between. The CDR3 protein is CASSLRGTTYEQYF. The CDR3 region has the DNA TGTGCCAGCAGTTTACGAGGGACGACCTACGAGCAGTACTTC.

The chain uses TRBV12-3 or TRBV12-4 and TRBJ1-3; D remains ambiguous. This CDR3 has 13 residues. V was shortened by 6 bases and J by 0 bases, with 6 bases between the two germline ends. CDR3 DNA sequence: TGTGCCAGCAGCCTCGGCTCTGGAAACACCATATATTTT. Translating gives CASSLGSGNTIYF.

V is TRBV11-2 and J is TRBJ1-1, with D possibly being TRBD1 (5 bases). Per germline, CDR1 SGHAT and CDR2 FQNNGV. This CDR3 has 12 residues. The V and J ends lost 5 bases and 8 bases respectively, with 12 bases between them. The CDR3 region is CASSLDRTEAFF. CDR3 coding DNA: TGTGCCAGCAGCCTCGACAGAACAGAAGCTTTCTTT.

This clonotype was seen a handful of times. The chain is built from TRBV28 and TRBJ2-5; possibly TRBD2 for D (6 bases). Germline V gene data show CDR1 as MDHEN and CDR2 as SYDVKM. The V and J ends lost 5 bases and 4 bases respectively, with 17 bases between them. The length of the CDR3 is 15 residues. The CDR3 coding sequence is TGTGCCAGCAGTGCCCTGGGAGGTCGAGGAGAGACCCAGTACTTC. Its protein is CASSALGGRGETQYF.

V is TRBV3-1 and J is TRBJ1-2; maybe TRBD1 (6 bases). CDR1 LGHDT and CDR2 YNNKEL come from the germline V gene (reference sequence). CDR3 length: 15 amino acids. V lost 1 base, J lost 4 bases, and 13 bases lay in between. The CDR3 loop reads CASSQAHRDVYGYTF. For the CDR3, the DNA is TGTGCCAGCAGCCAAGCTCACAGGGACGTCTATGGCTACACCTTC. The full variable domain, rest sourced from reference TRBV3-1 and TRBJ1-2, is DTAVSQTPKYLVTQMGNDKSIKCEQNLGHDTMYWYKQDSKKFLKIMFSYNNKELIINETVPNRFSPKSPDKAHLNLHINSLELGDSAVYFCASSQAHRDVYGYTFGSGTRLTVV.

V gene TRBV4-3 combines with J gene TRBJ2-4, with D hard to call. V gave up 1 base and J gave up 0 bases, with 10 bases separating them. CDR3 length equals 16 residues. Germline V gives CDR1 LGHNA, CDR2 YSLEER. DNA of the CDR3: TGCGCCAGCAGCCAAGTTCATCAGCTAGCCAAAAACATTCAGTACTTC. This translates into CASSQVHQLAKNIQYF.

This rearrangement joins TRBV19 to TRBJ2-3; 7 nucleotides line up with TRBD1. This CDR3 has 14 residues. The trim removed 3 bases at V and 4 bases at J, leaving 4 bases unmatched. Germline lookup yields CDR1 LNHDA and CDR2 SQIVND (reference sequence). This CDR3 is CASSIDRDADTQYF. DNA for the CDR3: TGTGCCAGTAGTATTGACAGGGATGCAGATACGCAGTATTTT.

In its sample, this clonotype was seen a few times. The rearrangement links TRBV20-1 to TRBJ2-3, with D perhaps matching TRBD1 or TRBD2 (6 bases each). V lost 7 bases and J lost 8, with 31 bases in between. The CDR3 runs to 17 residues. CDR1 is DFQATT and CDR2 is SNEGSKA in the germline V gene (reference sequence). Written as DNA, the CDR3 is TGCAGTGTTTCGCCGATGGGGTCGCTCGGGGGACACGCTACGCAGTATTTT. This translates into CSVSPMGSLGGHATQYF.

This chain connects TRBV5-5 to TRBJ1-2; 7 nucleotides agree with TRBD1. V trimming: 2 bases; J trimming: 7 bases; junction bases outside the gene matches: 8. Germline CDR1 SGHKS, CDR2 YYEKEE (reference sequence). The CDR3 extends over 14 amino acids. The CDR3 sequence: CASSFRTGGGGYTF. In DNA form, the CDR3 reads TGTGCCAGCAGCTTCAGGACAGGAGGTGGTGGCTACACCTTC.

This clonotype showed up just a few times. The chain combines TRBV21-1 with TRBJ2-2. TRBV21-1 is listed as a pseudogene. The CDR3 length is 17 residues. CDR3 amino acids: CASSKAGYRGNTGELFF. In DNA, the CDR3 is TGTGCCAGCAGCAAGGCCGGTTATCGGGGTAACACCGGGGAGCTGTTTTTT.

This clonotype came up many times. This chain connects TRBV20-1 to TRBJ2-7; D not resolved. From germline, CDR1 is DFQATT and CDR2 SNEGSKA (reference sequence). This CDR3 is 11 amino acids long. V lost 5 bases and J lost 1, with 6 bases in between. CDR3: CSAERSYEQYF. The CDR3 DNA sequence: TGCAGTGCTGAAAGATCCTACGAGCAGTACTTC.

The chain recombines TRBV20-1 with TRBJ2-3; 7 bases match TRBD2. The CDR3 runs 16 residues. Germline-derived CDR1 and CDR2 are DFQATT and SNEGSKA (reference sequence). With 0 bases clipped from V and 6 bases from J, the junction kept 12 bases outside the gene matches. The CDR3 bases are TGCAGTGCTAGAGATCTTTGGCTAGCGGAGGCTGATACGCAGTATTTT. Translating gives CSARDLWLAEADTQYF.

V usage is TRBV7-9 and J usage is TRBJ2-7; D call uncertain. This CDR3 is 17 amino acids long. V was shortened by 5 bases and J by 4 bases, with 24 bases between the two germline ends. CDR1 SEHNR and CDR2 FQNEAQ come from the germline V gene (reference sequence). The CDR3 DNA reads as TGTGCCAGCAGCCCGGCCTCGCTGGGCGCCCCCAGGTACGAGCAGTACTTC. It specifies CASSPASLGAPRYEQYF.

This clonotype was counted a few times. V and J are TRBV6-5 and TRBJ2-3; 11 nucleotides match TRBD1. V was clipped by 2 bases and J by 4 bases; unmatched bases: 2. Germline-derived CDR1 and CDR2 are MNHEY and SVGAGI. The CDR3 runs to 15 residues. DNA for the CDR3: TGTGCCAGCAGTTACGGGGGACAGGGGGCAGATACGCAGTATTTT. It is translated as CASSYGGQGADTQYF.

The chain has TRBV28 and TRBJ2-2; 13 bases match TRBD2. The CDR3 has 18 amino acids. Losses at the gene ends were 7 bases for V and 7 bases for J; bases not matched to a gene: 15. Per the germline V gene, CDR1 is MDHEN and CDR2 is SYDVKM. CDR3 region: CASTGTSGMGVTDGELFF. The CDR3 DNA sequence: TGTGCCAGCACCGGGACTAGCGGGATGGGGGTAACGGACGGGGAGCTGTTTTTT.